This paragraph reports one T cell receptor beta chain. Its cognate antigen is unknown. The data derive from a study of T cell responses to AZD1222 COVID-19 vaccine. Sequenced by immunoSEQ multiplex PCR; TCRdb stores in-frame clones only, minus some. This sample has about 96,000 clones, with around 90% found just once. The CDR3 length is 15 residues. The junction had 6 bases not matched to a gene; V was cut back by 3 bases and J by 3 bases. Looked up from germline, CDR1 is MNHEY and CDR2 is SVGAGI. Findings of the study overall: It was only a handful of AZD1222 recipients who were seropositive at baseline. Increased Spike-specific TCR breadth and depth were observed after two AZD1222 doses.

The receptor's source is an adult in good health. The chain couples TRBV6-5 to TRBJ1-1, with 8 bases aligning to TRBD1. The material was peripheral blood, obtained on day 0 of AZD1222 vaccination. CDR3 in DNA: TGTGCCAGCAGTTATCAAGTACAGGGGGACACTGAAGCTTTCTTT. Its protein product is CASSYQVQGDTEAFF.